Following are 24 T cell receptor beta chains from one sample sequenced in a study of cytomegalovirus exposure and HLA in healthy donors. PCR employed 60 Vbeta and 13 Jbeta primers. TCRdb's copy holds only in-frame clones and misses some; the assay was immunoSEQ multiplex PCR. The sample consists of tens of thousands of clones, 67% of them appearing once. The sequenced material came from PBMCs. The receptors derive from a man aged 25-45 years in good health and CMV-seronegative.

V is TRBV29-1 and J is TRBJ2-1; unclear D gene. CDR1 and CDR2 from the germline V gene are SQVTM and ANQGSEA. CDR3 length: 15 amino acids. V lost 0 bases, J lost 4 bases, and 13 bases lay in between. In DNA form, the CDR3 reads TGCAGCGTTGAAGATCCGTTCCGAGCGTACAATGAGCAGTTCTTC. This gives the protein CSVEDPFRAYNEQFF.

This chain links TRBV6-5 with TRBJ2-2; tentatively, D is TRBD2 (6 bases). The CDR3 is made up of 14 amino acids. Germline-derived CDR1 and CDR2 are MNHEY and SVGAGI. V was trimmed by 8 bases and J by 1 base, leaving 11 bases between them. The CDR3 region has the DNA TGTGCCAGCCGAGCGGGTATGAACACCGGGGAGCTGTTTTTT. As protein: CASRAGMNTGELFF.

The chain carries TRBV4-2 and TRBJ2-1, with 9 bases identical to TRBD2. Per the germline V gene, CDR1 is LGHNA and CDR2 is YNFKEQ. After removal of 0 bases from V and 4 bases from J, the junction contained 4 bases not matched to a gene. The CDR3 is made up of 16 amino acids. CDR3 amino acids: CASSQDASGAYNEQFF. In nucleotides, the CDR3 is TGTGCCAGCAGCCAAGATGCTAGCGGGGCGTACAATGAGCAGTTCTTC.

The V and J genes are TRBV5-1 and TRBJ1-1, with D maybe TRBD1 (5 bases). With 4 bases removed from V and 5 bases from J, the gap between germline ends came to 15 bases. The CDR3 runs to 14 residues. Germline lookup yields CDR1 SGHRS and CDR2 YFSETQ. The CDR3 reads CASSQDSSRTEAFF. In DNA form, the CDR3 reads TGCGCCAGCAGCCAAGACAGCTCGCGGACTGAAGCTTTCTTT.

This clone has just a few counts. The rearrangement joins TRBV7-9 to TRBJ2-3; TRBD2 aligns across 11 bases. With 3 bases clipped from V and 2 bases from J, the junction kept 4 bases outside the gene matches. The CDR3 is 16 residues long. Per germline, CDR1 SEHNR and CDR2 FQNEAQ (reference sequence). CDR3 nucleotides: TGTGCCAGCAGCTTTAAACTAGCGGGAGACACAGATACGCAGTATTTT. This sequence encodes CASSFKLAGDTDTQYF. The full variable domain, in which reference TRBV7-9 and TRBJ2-3 provide the parts outside the CDR3, is DTGVSQNPRHKITKRGQNVTFRCDPISEHNRLYWYRQTLGQGPEFLTYFQNEAQLEKSRLLSDRFSAERPKGSFSTLEIQRTEQGDSAMYLCASSFKLAGDTDTQYFGPGTRLTVL.

This chain uses TRBV27 with TRBJ1-6, with a weak D call TRBD1 (6 bases). CDR3 length: 13 amino acids. Trimming left V 6 bases short and J 9 bases short, with 12 bases between. CDR1 MNHEY and CDR2 SMNVEV come from the germline V gene (reference sequence). The CDR3 DNA is TGTGCCAGCAGCGGGGCAGGGGCTTCACCCCTCCACTTT. Protein: CASSGAGASPLHF.

This chain joins TRBV4-2 and TRBJ2-7; TRBD2 is a possible D gene (5 bases). This CDR3 is built from 15 residues. V dropped 0 bases and J dropped 2 bases, with 11 bases sitting between them. Per the germline V gene, CDR1 is LGHNA and CDR2 is YNFKEQ. CDR3 residues: CASSQEGGEPYEQYF. CDR3 DNA: TGTGCCAGCAGCCAAGAGGGTGGGGAGCCCTACGAGCAGTACTTC.

This chain uses TRBV4-2 with TRBJ1-2; perhaps TRBD1 as D (6 bases). The V end was cut by 4 bases, the J end by 2 bases, with 17 bases between. The CDR3 length is 16 residues. Germline V gene data show CDR1 as LGHNA and CDR2 as YNFKEQ. The CDR3 sequence is CASSLPPGTQNYGYTF. The CDR3 DNA sequence: TGTGCCAGCAGCCTTCCGCCCGGGACACAGAACTATGGCTACACCTTC.

The chain couples TRBV6-5 to TRBJ2-3, with D tentatively TRBD1 (6 bases). The germline V gene has CDR1 MNHEY and CDR2 SVGAGI. Trimming left V 5 bases short and J 10 bases short, with 22 bases between. CDR3 length: 15 amino acids. The CDR3 coding sequence is TGTGCCAGCAGTGCCGAGACAGGCTTTGGGGTCGCGCAGTATTTT. Protein sequence: CASSAETGFGVAQYF.

The chain uses TRBV20-1 and TRBJ2-3; unclear D gene. This CDR3 spans 11 amino acids. V lost 7 bases, J lost 0 bases, and 5 bases lay in between. CDR1 is DFQATT, CDR2 SNEGSKA, per germline (reference sequence). The CDR3 DNA reads as TGCAGTGTGGCTAGCACAGATACGCAGTATTTT. It specifies CSVASTDTQYF.

J is TRBJ2-2 and V is TRBV7-9, with D perhaps matching TRBD1 (6 bases). This CDR3 has 14 residues. Germline CDR1 reads SEHNR; CDR2 reads FQNEAQ (reference sequence). Deletions cut 5 bases from V and 4 bases from J, with 11 bases between. CDR3 sequence (DNA): TGTGCCAGCAGCCCTGACAGGAGCACCGGGGAGCTGTTTTTT. Translation gives CASSPDRSTGELFF.

V usage is TRBV18 and J usage is TRBJ1-1; D is perhaps TRBD1 (5 bases). V was shortened by 5 bases and J by 2 bases, with 18 bases between the two germline ends. CDR1 and CDR2 from the germline V gene are KGHSH and LQKENI. The CDR3 totals 16 residues. The CDR3 here is CASSGWGGVENTEAFF. CDR3 coding DNA: TGTGCCAGCTCAGGTTGGGGCGGAGTGGAAAACACTGAAGCTTTCTTT.

The gene calls are TRBV7-6 and TRBJ2-2; 7 bases agree with TRBD2. CDR3 length: 18 amino acids. The germline V gene encodes CDR1 SGHVS and CDR2 FNYEAQ. V was pared by 4 bases and J by 0 bases, with 11 bases of the junction left unmatched. CDR3 nucleotides: TGTGCCAGCAGCTCCCGGGTTATCGGGGGGACGAACACCGGGGAGCTGTTTTTT. It yields the protein CASSSRVIGGTNTGELFF.

There are a few counts of this clone. CDR3 in amino acids: CASSGGDRVSNQPQHF. The CDR3 DNA sequence: TGTGCCAGCAGTGGGGGGGACAGGGTTAGCAATCAGCCCCAGCATTTT. The chain recombines TRBV6-4 with TRBJ1-5, with 9 nucleotides matching TRBD1. Trimming at V came to 4 bases and at J to 0 bases, leaving 4 bases not matched to a gene. Germline-derived CDR1 and CDR2 are MRHNA and SNTAGT. This CDR3 contains 16 residues.

CDR3 coding DNA: TGTGCCAGCAGCGAAACAGGCCACGAGCAGTACTTC. It specifies CASSETGHEQYF. The chain couples TRBV6-6 to TRBJ2-7, with D possibly being TRBD1 (5 bases). V lost 6 bases and J lost 5, with 11 bases in between. CDR1 and CDR2 (germline): MNHNY, SVGAGI (reference sequence). The CDR3 runs to 12 residues.

The chain is built from TRBV5-6 and TRBJ2-2, with TRBD1 identical over 8 bases. The J segment lost 4 bases and the V segment lost 4 bases, leaving 12 bases of the junction unmatched. This CDR3 is 17 amino acids long. Per germline, CDR1 SGHDT and CDR2 YYEEEE. CDR3 DNA: TGTGCCAGCAGCCGGAGGTGGACAGGGTCGCGCACCGGGGAGCTGTTTTTT. It codes for CASSRRWTGSRTGELFF.

This clone appeared a few times. This chain connects TRBV9 to TRBJ1-1; D remains ambiguous. The CDR3 runs to 15 residues. Trimming shortened V by 0 bases and J by 0 bases, and 9 bases separated the two germline ends. Germline V gives CDR1 SGDLS, CDR2 YYNGEE. CDR3 in amino acids: CASSVAYSMNTEAFF. The CDR3 coding sequence is TGTGCCAGCAGCGTAGCTTACAGTATGAACACTGAAGCTTTCTTT.

The V call is TRBV7-2, the J call TRBJ1-4; 8 bases line up with TRBD1. Germline-derived CDR1 and CDR2 are SGHTA and FQGNSA. The junction had 8 bases not matched to a gene; V was cut back by 6 bases and J by 8 bases. This CDR3 comprises 14 residues. The chain's CDR3 is CASRKDRVSEKLFF. CDR3 DNA sequence: TGTGCCAGCAGGAAGGACAGGGTTTCCGAAAAACTGTTTTTT.

The chain is built from TRBV2 and TRBJ2-2; no clear D gene. Trimming took 4 bases from V and 1 from J, leaving 4 bases between them. Looked up from germline, CDR1 is SNHLY and CDR2 is FYNNEI. The CDR3 consists of 13 residues. CDR3 protein: CASSGQNTGELFF. The CDR3 DNA sequence: TGTGCCAGCAGTGGACAGAACACCGGGGAGCTGTTTTTT.

This clone appeared a few times. The rearrangement joins TRBV28 to TRBJ2-1; TRBD1 matches at 8 bases. This CDR3 is 14 amino acids long. V trimming: 6 bases; J trimming: 9 bases; junction bases outside the gene matches: 10. Germline loops: CDR1 MDHEN, CDR2 SYDVKM. As DNA, the CDR3 is TGTGCCAGCAGCTGGGGGCAGGGGGCTGGTGAGCAGTTCTTC. It translates to CASSWGQGAGEQFF.

This chain uses TRBV30 with TRBJ2-2; possible D gene TRBD2, 6 bases. The ends were cut back, 0 bases at V and 5 bases at J, with 19 bases in the middle. Per the germline V gene, CDR1 is GTSNPN and CDR2 is SVGIG (reference sequence). CDR3 length: 17 residues. The CDR3 region has the DNA TGTGCCTGGAGTGTGCGGGGCAGCGTTGATGGTACCGGGGAGCTGTTTTTT. Translating it yields CAWSVRGSVDGTGELFF.

The chain uses TRBV11-2 and TRBJ1-1, with D tentatively TRBD1 (5 bases). Germline V gene sequence: CDR1 SGHAT, CDR2 FQNNGV. With 0 bases removed from V and 1 base from J, the gap between germline ends came to 12 bases. The CDR3 consists of 16 residues. This CDR3 is CASSLDGWGSNTEAFF. The CDR3 nucleotides read TGTGCCAGCAGCTTAGACGGGTGGGGCTCGAACACTGAAGCTTTCTTT.

The V and J genes are TRBV4-1 and TRBJ1-1; 7 bases align to TRBD1. CDR3 length: 16 amino acids. V lost 1 base, J lost 2 bases, and 7 bases stayed unmatched. CDR1 is MGHRA and CDR2 is YSYEKL in the germline V gene. CDR3 DNA: TGCGCCAGCAGCCAAGGGGACGACAGGGTCAACACTGAAGCTTTCTTT. Residues: CASSQGDDRVNTEAFF.

The genes are TRBV4-1 and TRBJ1-6; 7 nucleotides align to TRBD1. Germline V lookup: CDR1 MGHRA, CDR2 YSYEKL. The junction had 4 bases not matched to a gene; V was cut back by 1 base and J by 7 bases. This CDR3 is 15 amino acids long. The CDR3 sequence is CASSQARDRNSPLHF. The CDR3, as DNA: TGCGCCAGCAGCCAAGCCCGGGACAGAAATTCACCCCTCCACTTT.